This T cell receptor (beta chain) was documented in a study of tumor-infiltrating lymphocytes in primary liver carcinoma. A single count supports this clonotype. The V gene lost 7 bases and the J gene lost 10 bases, with 23 bases spanning the gap. The CDR3 extends over 15 amino acids. The template, about 540 ng total RNA, yielded TCR beta cDNA made with a constant-region primer. Three rounds of nested multiplex PCR with slightly modified ARM-PCR produced TCR beta libraries. The study ran its first two PCR rounds for around 10 cycles each, using TRBV1-TRBV30 forward primers and a C-beta reverse primer. TCRdb re-derived calls from the multiplex PCR reads in MiXCR, one entry per CDR3 protein. The sample yields 70,000 to 95,000 distinct CDR3 sequences, over 60% seen once. Taking about 18-32 mg of unsorted bulk tissue, the authors co-extracted RNA and DNA.

Source material: liver tumor tissue from sampling region 4. The subset was: tumor region T4, right-lateral pole. The chain carries TRBV12-3 or TRBV12-4 and TRBJ2-1, with TRBD1 as a possible D gene (6 bases). The receptor's source is a man in his forties with primary liver carcinoma and hepatitis B virus infection. The CDR3 protein is CASTPGARGPNEQFF. CDR3 coding DNA: TGTGCCAGCACCCCAGGGGCTAGAGGACCCAACGAGCAGTTCTTC.